A selection of T cell receptor beta chains follows, all from one sample in a study of cytomegalovirus exposure and HLA in healthy donors. The assay was immunoSEQ multiplex PCR, and TCRdb's table has in-frame clones only and misses some. The sample includes fewer than 200,000 clones, 70% to 90% of them seen just once. Sequencing input: PBMCs. The receptors shown here come from a man aged 25-40 years in good health and CMV-seropositive. CDR3s include the opening cysteine and the closing phenylalanine or tryptophan. A D gene is named only where the DNA matches it firmly. Clone size appears in some rows only: once, few, many, or a class for an expanded clone.

size	D	length	V	J	CDR3	DNA
.	TRBD1	12	TRBV30	TRBJ2-1	CAWSTTGVEQFF	TGTGCCTGGAGTACTACAGGGGTTGAGCAGTTCTTC
.	TRBD1	14	TRBV2	TRBJ2-1	CASSENRGLNEQFF	TGTGCCAGCAGTGAGAACAGGGGGCTTAATGAGCAGTTCTTC
.	.	14	TRBV9	TRBJ1-1	CASSTRGGLPEAFF	TGTGCCAGCAGCACTCGTGGGGGCCTCCCTGAAGCTTTCTTT
.	.	16	TRBV7-2	TRBJ2-1	CASSLAQVLLYNEQFF	TGTGCCAGCAGCTTAGCCCAAGTTCTACTTTACAATGAGCAGTTCTTC
once	.	14	TRBV7-2	TRBJ1-1	CASTPFTGPTEAFF	TGTGCCAGCACCCCGTTTACAGGGCCCACTGAAGCTTTCTTT
.	TRBD1	17	TRBV18	TRBJ1-1	CASSPPMGTGGSAEAFF	TGTGCCAGCTCACCACCCATGGGGACAGGGGGCAGCGCTGAAGCTTTCTTT
.	TRBD1	13	TRBV6-5	TRBJ2-5	CASSPGQGPGQYF	TGTGCCAGCAGTCCCGGACAGGGGCCGGGGCAGTACTTC
once	.	16	TRBV9	TRBJ2-3	CASSGPQKSSTDTQYF	TGTGCCAGCAGCGGCCCACAAAAGTCCAGCACAGATACGCAGTATTTT
few	.	13	TRBV5-6	TRBJ2-7	CASSLAPSYEQYF	TGTGCCAGCAGCTTGGCTCCCTCCTACGAGCAGTACTTC
.	TRBD1	13	TRBV5-6	TRBJ2-7	CASSLVRGLEQYF	TGTGCCAGCAGCTTGGTCAGGGGGCTCGAGCAGTACTTC
.	.	14	TRBV18	TRBJ2-3	CASSPVRSTDTQYF	TGTGCCAGCTCACCAGTGCGTAGCACAGATACGCAGTATTTT
once	TRBD1	14	TRBV7-8	TRBJ2-5	CASSSTGGGETQYF	TGTGCCAGCAGCTCCACAGGGGGCGGAGAGACCCAGTACTTC
.	TRBD2	15	TRBV19	TRBJ2-1	CASSFPSSGRAEQFF	TGTGCCAGTAGTTTCCCGTCTAGCGGGAGAGCTGAGCAGTTCTTC
.	.	14	TRBV5-1	TRBJ2-4	CASSLGQFINIQYF	TGCGCCAGCAGCTTGGGACAGTTTATAAACATTCAGTACTTC
.	.	14	TRBV27	TRBJ2-6	CASSSYAGANVLTF	TGTGCCAGCAGTTCCTACGCAGGGGCCAACGTCCTGACTTTC
once	TRBD1	16	TRBV10-1	TRBJ1-5	CASSNRGPGHNQPQHF	TGCGCCAGCTCAAACAGGGGGCCCGGCCACAATCAGCCCCAGCATTTT
.	.	14	TRBV4-3	TRBJ2-2	CASSQGLNTGELFF	TGCGCCAGCAGCCAGGGCCTGAACACCGGGGAGCTGTTTTTT
.	.	17	TRBV7-8	TRBJ1-4	CASSLVATTYRNEKLFF	TGTGCCAGCAGCTTAGTGGCGACAACCTACCGTAATGAAAAACTGTTTTTT
.	.	11	TRBV2	TRBJ1-1	CARTVNTEAFF	TGTGCCAGAACAGTGAACACTGAAGCTTTCTTT
.	TRBD2	16	TRBV5-1	TRBJ2-7	CASRSGLAGVVYEQYF	TGCGCCAGCAGATCGGGACTAGCGGGAGTCGTCTACGAGCAGTACTTC
.	.	14	TRBV18	TRBJ1-2	CASSPLWAGYGYTF	TGTGCCAGCTCACCCCTATGGGCAGGGTATGGCTACACCTTC
.	.	15	TRBV5-1	TRBJ1-3	CASSLLEGLGNTIYF	TGCGCCAGCAGCTTGTTGGAGGGCCTCGGAAACACCATATATTTT
once	TRBD1	18	TRBV25-1	TRBJ1-1	CASSPGRQGAPMNTEAFF	TGTGCCAGCAGCCCCGGGCGGCAGGGGGCCCCGATGAACACTGAAGCTTTCTTT
once	TRBD1	14	TRBV5-1	TRBJ1-5	CASSVTGPPEPQHF	TGCGCCAGCAGCGTGACAGGGCCCCCAGAGCCCCAGCATTTT
.	.	13	TRBV15	TRBJ1-1	CATSPRRSDKAFF	TGTGCCACCAGCCCCCGTCGATCGGACAAAGCTTTCTTT
few	TRBD1	15	TRBV5-1	TRBJ2-7	CASWGQADGTYEQYF	TGCGCCAGCTGGGGACAGGCTGATGGTACCTACGAGCAGTACTTC
few	TRBD1	13	TRBV2	TRBJ1-1	CASTSDRGTEAFF	TGTGCCAGCACCTCGGACAGGGGCACTGAAGCTTTCTTT
.	.	14	TRBV29-1	TRBJ2-1	CSVETVSSYNEQFF	TGCAGCGTTGAAACAGTCAGCTCCTACAATGAGCAGTTCTTC
.	TRBD2	15	TRBV6-5	TRBJ2-1	CASSYSILAGPAMFF	TGTGCCAGCAGTTACTCGATCCTAGCGGGCCCGGCTATGTTCTTC
.	TRBD1	17	TRBV6-1	TRBJ1-3	CASSEVGIGQGGNTIYF	TGTGCCAGCAGTGAAGTGGGTATTGGACAGGGTGGTAACACCATATATTTT
.	.	16	TRBV29-1	TRBJ2-2	CSVLPGARQYTGELFF	TGCAGCGTTCTACCAGGGGCCAGGCAATACACCGGGGAGCTGTTTTTT
.	.	15	TRBV18	TRBJ2-7	CASSPLADRGFEQYF	TGTGCCAGCTCACCATTGGCAGACAGAGGTTTCGAGCAGTACTTC
.	TRBD1	15	TRBV5-1	TRBJ2-7	CASSLGGDRGYEQYF	TGCGCCAGCAGCTTGGGGGGGGACAGGGGTTACGAGCAGTACTTC
.	TRBD2	16	TRBV14	TRBJ2-1	CASSQFTSGQGNEQFF	TGTGCCAGCAGCCAATTTACTAGCGGGCAGGGGAATGAGCAGTTCTTC
.	TRBD1	19	TRBV14	TRBJ1-2	CASSQGTGTGSFFSYGYTF	TGTGCCAGCAGCCAAGGAACCGGGACAGGGAGTTTCTTTAGCTATGGCTACACCTTC
.	TRBD2	15	TRBV5-1	TRBJ2-1	CASSGSGSFYNEQFF	TGCGCCAGCAGCGGAAGCGGGAGTTTCTACAATGAGCAGTTCTTC
.	.	16	TRBV4-2	TRBJ1-3	CASSQEWGLSGNTIYF	TGTGCCAGCAGCCAAGAATGGGGCCTCTCTGGAAACACCATATATTTT